Below, 19 T cell receptor beta chains from the same sample are listed, as sequenced in a study of glioma-infiltrating T cells after dendritic cell vaccination. Described time point: after dendritic cell vaccination, including at tumor progression/relapse. Using immunoSEQ multiplex PCR, the repertoire was profiled, and TCRdb retains in-frame clones only, with some absent. The table includes tens of thousands of clones, 75% to 90% detected once. This specimen was blood, taken after dendritic cell vaccination. Receptors were obtained from a human donor with glioblastoma.

The CDR3, as DNA: TGTGCCAGCAGCTATACAGGGTTTACAGATACGCAGTATTTT. Residues: CASSYTGFTDTQYF. The chain carries TRBV7-2 and TRBJ2-3; TRBD1 is a possible D gene (6 bases). The ends were cut back, 4 bases at V and 3 bases at J, with 11 bases in the middle. The CDR3 is 14 amino acids. Germline V gene lookup returns CDR1 SGHTA and CDR2 FQGNSA.

The genes are TRBV2 and TRBJ2-3; 7 positions match TRBD1. J lost 3 bases, V lost 6 bases, and 6 bases had no gene match. CDR1 and CDR2 (germline): SNHLY, FYNNEI. This CDR3 spans 14 amino acids. The CDR3 spells CASRRGGWTDTQYF. CDR3 sequence (DNA): TGTGCCAGCAGGAGAGGGGGCTGGACAGATACGCAGTATTTT.

Of note for this clone: The sample has other DNA sequences that encode this CDR3 too. V and J are TRBV6-1 and TRBJ2-5; 8 bases are a match to TRBD1. The germline gives CDR1 MNHNS, CDR2 SASEGT. The CDR3 totals 14 residues. Trimming took 1 base from V and 6 from J; bases not matched to a gene: 4. CDR3 region: CASSEGQGRQTQYF. Here the CDR3 DNA reads TGTGCCAGCAGTGAAGGACAGGGGCGGCAGACCCAGTACTTC.

V and J are TRBV6-4 and TRBJ1-6; 10 nucleotides align to TRBD1. Unmatched junction bases numbered 7, after V lost 3 bases and J lost 11 bases. The CDR3 consists of 15 residues. From germline, CDR1 is MRHNA and CDR2 SNTAGT. The CDR3 nucleotides are TGTGCCAGCAGTGAGAGGGGTGGGACAGGGGCACCCCTCCACTTT. This sequence encodes CASSERGGTGAPLHF.

This chain links TRBV9 with TRBJ1-1, with TRBD1 identical over 9 bases. The CDR3 length is 14 residues. With V trimmed by 3 bases and J by 11 bases, 11 bases remained unmatched. Germline lookup yields CDR1 SGDLS and CDR2 YYNGEE. Here the CDR3 DNA reads TGTGCCAGCAGCGCCTTTCCGACAGGGGGTGCGGCTTTCTTT. Translation: CASSAFPTGGAAFF.

The chain recombines TRBV5-1 with TRBJ1-1, with 8 bases that match TRBD1. This CDR3 contains 14 residues. Looked up from germline, CDR1 is SGHRS and CDR2 is YFSETQ. The ends lost 5 bases at V and 4 bases at J; junction bases unmatched: 7. As DNA, the CDR3 is TGCGCCAGCAGACGGGGACAGGATGCCACTGAAGCTTTCTTT. Amino acid sequence: CASRRGQDATEAFF.

J is TRBJ2-5 and V is TRBV6-1; 10 bases line up with TRBD2. CDR1 is MNHNS, CDR2 SASEGT, per germline. This CDR3 has 15 residues. J was trimmed by 9 bases and V by 6 bases; bases with no gene match: 13. Here the CDR3 reads CASSPARTSGWPQYF. The CDR3 nucleotides are TGTGCCAGCAGCCCTGCCCGGACTAGCGGATGGCCCCAGTACTTC.

The chain employs TRBV30 and TRBJ1-5, with D perhaps TRBD1 (5 bases). The CDR3 consists of 16 residues. V was trimmed by 0 bases and J by 0 bases, leaving 12 bases between them. CDR1 and CDR2 (germline): GTSNPN, SVGIG (reference sequence). The CDR3 is CAWSVPGTYSNQPQHF. CDR3 DNA: TGTGCCTGGAGTGTACCAGGGACTTATAGCAATCAGCCCCAGCATTTT.

The chain combines TRBV19 with TRBJ1-3, with D maybe TRBD1 (5 bases). The CDR3 has 14 residues. Trimming took off 5 bases at V and 3 bases at J, with 11 bases between the two ends. Germline V gives CDR1 LNHDA, CDR2 SQIVND (reference sequence). The CDR3 DNA sequence: TGTGCCAGTAGTCCCAGGGTAGTTGGAAACACCATATATTTT. Translating gives CASSPRVVGNTIYF. Looking up the rest from reference TRBV19 and TRBJ1-3 gives the full variable domain: DGGITQSPKYLFRKEGQNVTLSCEQNLNHDAMYWYRQDPGQGLRLIYYSQIVNDFQKGDIAEGYSVSREKKESFPLTVTSAQKNPTAFYLCASSPRVVGNTIYFGEGSWLTVV.

The chain recombines TRBV5-1 with TRBJ2-1, with TRBD1 identical over 7 bases. V shed 0 bases, J shed 1 base, and the junction held 7 bases outside the gene matches. Germline V gives CDR1 SGHRS, CDR2 YFSETQ. The CDR3 is 17 residues long. CDR3 nucleotide sequence: TGCGCCAGCAGCTTGGCCAGAGGGGGCGCATCCTACAATGAGCAGTTCTTC. Its protein is CASSLARGGASYNEQFF.

This chain connects TRBV4-3 to TRBJ1-1, with D maybe TRBD1 (5 bases). The length of the CDR3 is 17 residues. V was trimmed by 0 bases and J by 2 bases, leaving 16 bases between them. Germline V gene lookup returns CDR1 LGHNA and CDR2 YSLEER. The CDR3 loop reads CASSQDLGGEYNTEAFF. The CDR3 coding sequence is TGCGCCAGCAGCCAAGATCTTGGAGGGGAGTATAACACTGAAGCTTTCTTT.

The CDR3 DNA sequence: TGTGCCAGTAGTATAGCCGGGGAAGCTTTCTTT. Translated, it gives CASSIAGEAFF. The genes are TRBV19 and TRBJ1-1; D gene ambiguous. The ends were cut back, 1 base at V and 8 bases at J, with 5 bases in the middle. The CDR3 length is 11 residues. Germline V CDR1 and CDR2: LNHDA, SQIVND (reference sequence).

The J gene is TRBJ2-2, the V gene TRBV5-4; 15 bases agree with TRBD2. V shed 3 bases and J 6 bases; nucleotides not matched to a gene: 9. Germline lookup yields CDR1 SGHNT and CDR2 YYREEE (reference sequence). CDR3 length equals 18 residues. For the CDR3, the DNA is TGTGCCAGCAGCTCCTGGACTAGCGGGGGGGCGGGGTCCGGGGAGCTGTTTTTT. Translating gives CASSSWTSGGAGSGELFF.

V gene TRBV6-6 combines with J gene TRBJ1-4; maybe TRBD1 (5 bases). The CDR3 is 13 residues long. The V end was cut by 2 bases, the J end by 10 bases, with 11 bases between. Germline V gene data show CDR1 as MNHNY and CDR2 as SVGAGI (reference sequence). The CDR3: CASSYEGAAKLFF. The CDR3 region has the DNA TGTGCCAGCAGTTACGAAGGGGCCGCAAAACTGTTTTTT.

This chain connects TRBV11-2 to TRBJ1-1, with D perhaps TRBD1 (5 bases). The germline V gene encodes CDR1 SGHAT and CDR2 FQNNGV. With 7 bases removed from V and 2 bases from J, the gap between germline ends came to 14 bases. The CDR3 is 14 residues long. Here the CDR3 DNA reads TGTGCCAGCACCCAACAGGTGGGAAACACTGAAGCTTTCTTT. Translated, it gives CASTQQVGNTEAFF.

V usage is TRBV5-1 and J usage is TRBJ2-5; weak D call: TRBD1 (5 bases). This CDR3 spans 15 amino acids. From germline, CDR1 is SGHRS and CDR2 YFSETQ. Deletions cut 0 bases from V and 7 bases from J, with 16 bases between. In DNA, the CDR3 is TGCGCCAGCAGCTTGGGACAGAAGGTCTTCTCGACCCAGTACTTC. Translating gives CASSLGQKVFSTQYF.

The chain employs TRBV10-3 and TRBJ2-7; 7 nucleotides agree with TRBD1. The CDR3 has 13 residues. Germline CDR1 is ENHRY and CDR2 is SYGVKD. J gave up 3 bases and V 6 bases, and 5 bases lay outside the gene matches. The CDR3 loop reads CAISGTADYEQYF. Here the CDR3 DNA reads TGTGCCATCAGCGGGACAGCAGACTACGAGCAGTACTTC.

The chain carries TRBV19 and TRBJ2-1; perhaps TRBD1 as D (6 bases). CDR3 length equals 18 residues. The V gene lost 5 bases and the J gene lost 12 bases, with 32 bases spanning the gap. CDR1 and CDR2 from the germline V gene are LNHDA and SQIVND (reference sequence). The CDR3, as DNA: TGTGCCAGTAGTCCCGGGACATATTTTATTGTTAAGTTCAGCGGGCAGTTCTTC. It encodes CASSPGTYFIVKFSGQFF.

V and J are TRBV19 and TRBJ1-6; D not resolved. The CDR3 extends over 16 amino acids. CDR1 and CDR2 (germline): LNHDA, SQIVND (reference sequence). The V and J ends lost 4 bases and 3 bases respectively, with 13 bases between them. CDR3: CASSTSGTVYNSPLHF. Here the CDR3 DNA reads TGTGCCAGTAGTACAAGTGGAACAGTCTATAATTCACCCCTCCACTTT.